This T cell receptor (beta chain) emerged from a study of blood T cell repertoires in COVID-19. Generated by immunoSEQ multiplex PCR, the TCRdb table keeps only in-frame clones and is missing some. The sample has around 440,000 clones; approximately 88% are singletons. Germline V gene sequence: CDR1 LNHDA, CDR2 SQIVND (reference sequence). This CDR3 is 15 amino acids long. Trimming took off 4 bases at V and 1 base at J, with 12 bases between the two ends. Sequences were obtained from peripheral blood. The chain links TRBV19 to TRBJ2-3; perhaps TRBD1 as D (5 bases). The sequence came from a woman in her forties or fifties with COVID-19, enrolled during active disease. This CDR3 reads CASSTSRARTDTQYF. The CDR3 DNA sequence: TGTGCCAGTAGTACCTCCAGGGCGCGCACAGATACGCAGTATTTT.